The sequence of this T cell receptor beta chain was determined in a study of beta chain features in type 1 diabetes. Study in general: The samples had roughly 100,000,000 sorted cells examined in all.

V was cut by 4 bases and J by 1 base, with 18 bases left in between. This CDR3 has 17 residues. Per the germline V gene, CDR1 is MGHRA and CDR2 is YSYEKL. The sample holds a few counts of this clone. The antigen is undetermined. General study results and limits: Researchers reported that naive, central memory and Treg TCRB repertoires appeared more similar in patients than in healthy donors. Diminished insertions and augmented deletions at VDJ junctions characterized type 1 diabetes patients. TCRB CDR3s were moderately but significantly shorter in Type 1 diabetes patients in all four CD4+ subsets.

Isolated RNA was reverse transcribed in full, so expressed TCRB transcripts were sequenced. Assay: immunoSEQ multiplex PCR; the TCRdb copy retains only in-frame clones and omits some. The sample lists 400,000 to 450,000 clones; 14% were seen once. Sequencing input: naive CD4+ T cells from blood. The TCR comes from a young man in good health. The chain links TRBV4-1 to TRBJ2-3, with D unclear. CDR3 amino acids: CASSRPPARRGTDTQYF. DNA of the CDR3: TGCGCCAGCAGCCGCCCCCCCGCAAGGCGTGGCACAGATACGCAGTATTTT.